The T cell receptor beta chain described here comes from a study of blood T cell repertoires in COVID-19. As for the study in general: Specimens from acute and convalescent COVID-19 originated in the United States, Italy and Spain. T cells, B-cell-depleted T cells, or PBMCs provided the cDNA or gDNA that served as material.

CDR3 length equals 14 residues. The germline V gene encodes CDR1 KGHDR and CDR2 SFDVKD. V lost 0 bases and J lost 9; bases outside the gene matches: 0. Authors' methods: Amplification with reference gene primers provided the estimates of nucleated cell counts. The protocol was immunoSEQ multiplex PCR, while the TCRdb copy is restricted to in-frame clones and leaves out a portion. That table supplies the V and J calls and clone size; D and trimming were determined from the DNA. The profile shows 66,000 or so clones, around three quarters of them singletons. This clonotype was sampled from a human donor in a cohort sampled during active COVID-19. Sequencing was performed on peripheral blood. The chain is built from TRBV24-1 and TRBJ2-1, with 11 positions matching TRBD2. The CDR3 DNA follows: TGTGCCACCAGTGATTTGCTAGCGGGGGGTGAGCAGTTCTTC. This gives the protein CATSDLLAGGEQFF.